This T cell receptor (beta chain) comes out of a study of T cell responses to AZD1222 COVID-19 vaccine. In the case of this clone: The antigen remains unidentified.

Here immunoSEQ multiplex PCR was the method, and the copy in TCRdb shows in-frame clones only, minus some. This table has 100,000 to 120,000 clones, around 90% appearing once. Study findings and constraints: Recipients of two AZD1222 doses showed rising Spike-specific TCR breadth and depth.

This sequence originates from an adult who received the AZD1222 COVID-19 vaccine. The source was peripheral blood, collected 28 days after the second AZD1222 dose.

This CDR3 is CASSSDSQNYGYTF. In nucleotides, the CDR3 is TGCGCCAGCAGCTCGGACAGCCAAAACTATGGCTACACCTTC. The J gene is TRBJ1-2, the V gene TRBV5-1, with D possibly being TRBD1 (6 bases). V lost 3 bases and J 2 bases, leaving 11 bases between the germline ends. There are 14 residues in the CDR3. Per the germline V gene, CDR1 is SGHRS and CDR2 is YFSETQ.